This T cell receptor beta chain was recovered during a study of blood T cell repertoires in COVID-19. Trimming stripped 1 base from V and 0 bases from J, with 19 bases between. The CDR3 length is 19 residues. Germline values: CDR1 SQVTM, CDR2 ANQGSEA. Clones were read by immunoSEQ multiplex PCR, and TCRdb kept only the in-frame ones, dropping some. This repertoire shows some 250,000 clones, around 88% found once; its top ten account for about 3%. Sequencing was performed on peripheral blood. The chain recombines TRBV29-1 with TRBJ2-6, with D perhaps matching TRBD2 (5 bases). The sequence derives from a woman in her twenties or thirties who had recovered from COVID-19. The CDR3 nucleotides read TGCAGCGTTGAAGCGAGGGCGAGACATGATCACTCTGGGGCCAACGTCCTGACTTTC. This translates into CSVEARARHDHSGANVLTF. Supplemented by reference TRBV29-1 and TRBJ2-6, the full variable domain reads SAVISQKPSRDICQRGTSLTIQCQVDSQVTMMFWYRQQPGQSLTLIATANQGSEATYESGFVIDKFPISRPNLTFSTLTVSNMSPEDSSIYLCSVEARARHDHSGANVLTFGAGSRLTVL.